A single sample is the source of the 31 T cell receptor beta chains below, sequenced in a study of T-cell memory formation after mild COVID-19. TCRdb redid the calling of the 5' RACE reads with MiXCR, one entry per CDR3 protein. In the table there are 130,000 to 150,000 distinct CDR3 sequences, 15% to 20% of which are singletons. Material for sequencing was PBMCs or a T cell subset sorted from them (not recorded which). These receptors came from an adult woman who had mild COVID-19 (a few samples of this study predate the infection). Cell type and time point are not known.

This clonotype was seen a few times. V gene TRBV7-9 combines with J gene TRBJ2-5; tentative D call: TRBD1 (5 bases). Germline CDR1 SEHNR, CDR2 FQNEAQ (reference sequence). CDR3 size: 15 residues. Trimming took off 3 bases at V and 4 bases at J, with 15 bases between the two ends. CDR3 amino acids: CASSFHSGTGETQYF. CDR3 in DNA: TGTGCCAGCAGCTTTCACTCGGGTACAGGAGAGACCCAGTACTTC.

This clonotype was counted between two and nine times. V gene TRBV5-1 combines with J gene TRBJ2-1, with D possibly matching TRBD1 (6 bases). Between the trimmed V and J ends, which lost 6 bases and 6 bases, there was a span of 16 bases. Germline CDR1 and CDR2: SGHRS and YFSETQ. The CDR3 is made up of 14 amino acids. This chain's CDR3 is CASTVTDRVNEQFF. The DNA of the CDR3 is TGCGCCAGCACGGTTACGGACAGAGTCAATGAGCAGTTCTTC.

V gene TRBV6-5 combines with J gene TRBJ2-3; 7 positions match TRBD1. The germline CDR1 and CDR2 sequences are MNHEY and SVGAGI. The CDR3 extends over 16 amino acids. J was trimmed by 4 bases and V by 2 bases; bases with no gene match: 9. CDR3 nucleotide sequence: TGTGCCAGCAGTTACCGAGGGGGCGTTGGACCAGATACGCAGTATTTT. Translated, it gives CASSYRGGVGPDTQYF.

This chain uses TRBV20-1 with TRBJ2-1, with 9 positions matching TRBD2. V lost 3 bases, J lost 10 bases, and 16 bases stayed unmatched. CDR1 is DFQATT, CDR2 SNEGSKA, per germline (reference sequence). The CDR3 length is 16 residues. Here the CDR3 DNA reads TGCAGTGCTAGCCGAGGCGGAGCGGGGGGAGGATACGAGCAGTTCTTC. It yields the protein CSASRGGAGGGYEQFF.

This chain uses TRBV29-1 with TRBJ1-4, with 8 nucleotides matching TRBD1. Germline CDR1 reads SQVTM; CDR2 reads ANQGSEA. With 6 bases clipped from V and 11 bases from J, the junction kept 8 bases outside the gene matches. The CDR3 is 12 residues long. The CDR3 nucleotides are TGCAGCGTCGACAGGGGCTTGAATAAACTGTTTTTT. The encoded protein is CSVDRGLNKLFF.

This clonotype appeared a few times. The J gene is TRBJ1-2, the V gene TRBV5-4, with 7 bases matching TRBD1. The CDR3 contains 15 residues. CDR1 is SGHNT, CDR2 YYREEE, per germline (reference sequence). V lost 2 bases to trimming and J lost 2 bases; unmatched junction nucleotides: 6. Here the CDR3 DNA reads TGTGCCAGCAGCTTCGGGGGACAGAGCAACTATGGCTACACCTTC. Its translation: CASSFGGQSNYGYTF.

This clonotype showed up just a few times. V is TRBV29-1 and J is TRBJ2-3, with a weak D call TRBD2 (5 bases). Trimming stripped 3 bases from V and 4 bases from J, with 11 bases between. The CDR3 consists of 13 residues. From germline, CDR1 is SQVTM and CDR2 ANQGSEA. The CDR3 DNA reads as TGCAGCGTTGATCGAGGGAAGGCAGATACGCAGTATTTT. It encodes CSVDRGKADTQYF.

This clonotype was detected only a few times. The CDR3 loop is CASSFPLAGHQETQYF. For the CDR3, the DNA is TGTGCCAGCAGCTTCCCACTAGCGGGGCACCAAGAGACCCAGTACTTC. The genes are TRBV7-2 and TRBJ2-5; 10 bases are a match to TRBD2. The CDR3 has 16 amino acids. Germline V gives CDR1 SGHTA, CDR2 FQGNSA. Trimming cost V 3 bases and J 0 bases; bases outside gene matches: 4.

In DNA, the CDR3 is TGTGCCAGCAGCTCCGAGGGTGAGGGCTACACCTTC. Translating gives CASSSEGEGYTF. The rearrangement uses TRBV11-2 and TRBJ1-2; no definite D call. The germline V gene encodes CDR1 SGHAT and CDR2 FQNNGV. Deletions cut 4 bases from V and 8 bases from J, with 11 bases between. The CDR3 has 12 residues.

The V call is TRBV7-7, the J call TRBJ2-1, with 8 positions matching TRBD2. There are 15 residues in the CDR3. Germline loops: CDR1 SSHAT, CDR2 FNYEAQ (reference sequence). The junction had 9 bases not matched to a gene; V was cut back by 5 bases and J by 6 bases. The CDR3 DNA follows: TGTGCCAGCAGCGAAGGAGTAGCGGGGAGCAATGAGCAGTTCTTC. This codes for CASSEGVAGSNEQFF.

This clonotype has at least ten counts. V usage is TRBV5-1 and J usage is TRBJ2-3; 14 nucleotides line up with TRBD2. The V and J ends lost 0 bases and 3 bases, in that order; junction bases with no gene match: 3. The V gene's germline CDR1 is SGHRS and CDR2 YFSETQ. CDR3 length: 17 amino acids. CDR3 sequence reads: CASSLGLAGGPTDTQYF. In DNA form, the CDR3 reads TGCGCCAGCAGCTTGGGACTAGCGGGAGGGCCGACAGATACGCAGTATTTT.

CDR3 amino acids: CASSLRLAGNEQFF. The CDR3 DNA reads TGTGCCAGCAGCCTCAGACTAGCTGGTAATGAGCAGTTCTTC. The J gene is TRBJ2-1, the V gene TRBV7-2; 7 nucleotides agree with TRBD2. The CDR3 totals 14 residues. Germline CDR1 is SGHTA and CDR2 is FQGNSA. V was pared by 5 bases and J by 7 bases, with 8 bases of the junction left unmatched.

The V gene is TRBV4-2, the J gene TRBJ1-1; D is undetermined. The CDR3 consists of 14 residues. Deletions cut 1 base from V and 3 bases from J, with 9 bases between. Germline CDR1 is LGHNA and CDR2 is YNFKEQ. CDR3 residues: CASSQVVEYTEAFF. The DNA for the CDR3 is TGTGCCAGCAGCCAAGTAGTAGAGTACACTGAAGCTTTCTTT.

The CDR3 nucleotides read TGTGCCAGCAGGGGAATAGCAAGGGGAGAGACCCAGTACTTC. This gives the protein CASRGIARGETQYF. The chain employs TRBV25-1 and TRBJ2-5, with D tentatively TRBD1 (5 bases). The CDR3 spans 14 residues. Germline-derived CDR1 and CDR2 are MGHDK and SYGVNS. The V end was cut by 6 bases, the J end by 4 bases, with 15 bases between. Full variable domain (missing parts from reference TRBV25-1 and TRBJ2-5): EADIYQTPRYLVIGTGKKITLECSQTMGHDKMYWYQQDPGMELHLIHYSYGVNSTEKGDLSSESTVSRIRTEHFPLTLESARPSHTSQYLCASRGIARGETQYFGPGTRLLVL.

This clonotype was seen repeatedly, ten times or more. The chain recombines TRBV7-9 with TRBJ2-2; 8 bases agree with TRBD1. V was clipped by 8 bases and J by 5 bases; unmatched bases: 4. This CDR3 has 13 residues. Germline lookup yields CDR1 SEHNR and CDR2 FQNEAQ (reference sequence). DNA for the CDR3: TGTGCCAGCCTGGACAGGGTTACCGGGGAGCTGTTTTTT. The encoded protein is CASLDRVTGELFF.

This clonotype was recorded a few times. The V gene is TRBV15, the J gene TRBJ2-3; D may match TRBD1 or TRBD2 (5 bases each). Germline loops: CDR1 LNHNV, CDR2 YYDKDF (reference sequence). This CDR3 is built from 17 residues. The V end was cut by 2 bases, the J end by 6 bases, with 21 bases between. CDR3 DNA: TGTGCCACCAGCAGAAATGGACACGTTCTCAGAGGGGATACGCAGTATTTT. This encodes CATSRNGHVLRGDTQYF.

This chain connects TRBV6-2 or TRBV6-3 to TRBJ1-1, with 11 positions matching TRBD1. The CDR3 contains 16 residues. After removal of 2 bases from V and 3 bases from J, the junction contained 5 bases not matched to a gene. Germline V gives CDR1 MNHEY, CDR2 SVGEGT. CDR3 coding DNA: TGTGCCAGCAGTTACGGGACAGGGGGAGTATACACTGAAGCTTTCTTT. Encoded protein: CASSYGTGGVYTEAFF.

There are a few counts of this clonotype. This chain links TRBV5-5 with TRBJ1-6; maybe TRBD1 (5 bases). This CDR3 has 15 amino acids. V lost 2 bases and J lost 0, with 6 bases in between. The germline V gene encodes CDR1 SGHKS and CDR2 YYEKEE (reference sequence). The CDR3 reads CASSFGGSYNSPLHF. CDR3 nucleotides: TGTGCCAGCAGCTTCGGGGGCTCCTATAATTCACCCCTCCACTTT.

This clonotype was counted only a few times. J is TRBJ2-7 and V is TRBV20-1; TRBD2 is a possible D gene (5 bases). The ends were cut back, 3 bases at V and 4 bases at J, with 16 bases in the middle. This CDR3 comprises 14 residues. CDR1 DFQATT and CDR2 SNEGSKA come from the germline V gene (reference sequence). The CDR3 sequence: CSASSSSRYYEQYF. In nucleotides, the CDR3 is TGCAGTGCTAGTAGCTCTAGCAGATATTACGAGCAGTACTTC.

The chain couples TRBV7-3 to TRBJ2-7; 9 bases align to TRBD1. CDR1 is SGHTA, CDR2 FQGTGA, per germline. The CDR3 runs 15 residues. The V gene end was trimmed by 5 bases and the J gene end by 5 bases; junction bases not matched to a gene: 10. DNA of the CDR3: TGTGCCAGCAGCCCGAGGACAGGGGCGGTCCACGAGCAGTACTTC. Translated: CASSPRTGAVHEQYF.

The genes are TRBV12-3 or TRBV12-4 and TRBJ2-1; 11 bases are shared with TRBD2. This CDR3 has 15 amino acids. With V trimmed by 6 bases and J by 4 bases, 5 bases remained unmatched. CDR3 sequence: CASSLGTSGYNEQFF. In nucleotides, the CDR3 is TGTGCCAGCAGCCTCGGGACTAGCGGATACAATGAGCAGTTCTTC.

This clonotype was detected only a few times. A much larger clone is a single base away; this may be a read error. The chain links TRBV6-2 or TRBV6-3 to TRBJ2-7; D remains ambiguous. V shed 8 bases and J shed 0 bases, with 5 bases lying between them. The CDR3 has 11 amino acids. Germline values: CDR1 MNHEY, CDR2 SVGEGT. CDR3 DNA: TGTGCCAGCGGCCCCTCCTACGAGCAGTACTTC. Its translation: CASGPSYEQYF.

The chain recombines TRBV30 with TRBJ2-7; 11 nucleotides align to TRBD1. Germline CDR1 is GTSNPN and CDR2 is SVGIG (reference sequence). Trimming cost V 5 bases and J 3 bases; bases outside gene matches: 6. The CDR3 totals 14 residues. Written as DNA, the CDR3 is TGTGCCTGGGGGCCCGGGACAGGGGGCTACGAGCAGTACTTC. Protein: CAWGPGTGGYEQYF.

V and J are TRBV5-1 and TRBJ1-1; TRBD1 matches at 7 bases. After removal of 2 bases from V and 5 bases from J, the junction contained 9 bases not matched to a gene. This CDR3 contains 15 residues. Germline assignment: CDR1 SGHRS and CDR2 YFSETQ. In DNA, the CDR3 is TGCGCCAGCAGCTTCGACTACGGGACAGTAACTGAAGCTTTCTTT. It is translated as CASSFDYGTVTEAFF.

This clonotype ranks as medium-sized (0.01 to 0.1%). The rearrangement links TRBV7-2 to TRBJ2-7, with D perhaps being TRBD1 or TRBD2 (7 bases each). This CDR3 has 14 amino acids. Germline CDR1 SGHTA, CDR2 FQGNSA. V lost 2 bases, J lost 6 bases, and 14 bases lay in between. The CDR3 bases are TGTGCCAGCAGCTTAATCAGGGGGGGCGGCGAGCAGTACTTC. This gives the protein CASSLIRGGGEQYF.

V and J are TRBV5-1 and TRBJ2-5, with 9 bases matching TRBD1. CDR3 length: 15 residues. The germline CDR1 and CDR2 sequences are SGHRS and YFSETQ. J lost 5 bases, V lost 1 base, and 6 bases had no gene match. The CDR3 nucleotides are TGCGCCAGCAGCTTGAAGGGACAGGGCCGGGAGACCCAGTACTTC. Encoded protein: CASSLKGQGRETQYF. The whole variable domain, filled in from reference TRBV5-1 and TRBJ2-5, reads KAGVTQTPRYLIKTRGQQVTLSCSPISGHRSVSWYQQTPGQGLQFLFEYFSETQRNKGNFPGRFSGRQFSNSRSEMNVSTLELGDSALYLCASSLKGQGRETQYFGPGTRLLVL.

The V and J genes are TRBV24-1 and TRBJ1-2; TRBD1 aligns across 7 bases. This CDR3 is built from 16 residues. Germline CDR1 and CDR2: KGHDR and SFDVKD. The V segment lost 3 bases and the J segment 3 bases; nucleotides outside the gene matches: 9. The CDR3 DNA reads as TGTGCCACCAGTGATCACGGGACAGCCTCCTACTATGGCTACACCTTC. This sequence encodes CATSDHGTASYYGYTF.

The chain employs TRBV12-3 or TRBV12-4 and TRBJ2-3, with 14 nucleotides matching TRBD2. CDR3 size: 17 residues. The ends lost 5 bases at V and 3 bases at J; junction bases unmatched: 7. CDR3 residues: CASSPRRLAGGTDTQYF. The DNA for the CDR3 is TGTGCCAGCAGTCCCCGGAGACTAGCGGGGGGGACAGATACGCAGTATTTT.

This clonotype showed up just a few times. The chain has TRBV6-2 or TRBV6-3 and TRBJ1-5; TRBD1 might be the D (6 bases). CDR1 and CDR2 (germline): MNHEY, SVGEGT. Trimming left V 6 bases short and J 3 bases short, with 15 bases between. The CDR3 totals 15 residues. CDR3: CASSSGGGYNQPQHF. CDR3 nucleotides: TGTGCCAGCAGCTCGGGAGGGGGGTACAATCAGCCCCAGCATTTT.

This clonotype was seen just once. The chain is built from TRBV12-5 and TRBJ2-5; 12 positions agree with TRBD1. V shed 5 bases and J 5 bases; nucleotides not matched to a gene: 12. Germline V gene lookup returns CDR1 LGHNT and CDR2 FRNRAP. This CDR3 spans 17 amino acids. CDR3 in DNA: TGTGCTAGTGGTGAACATCCTGGGACAGGGGGCTTGGAGACCCAGTACTTC. It specifies CASGEHPGTGGLETQYF.

This clonotype was seen a handful of times. This chain connects TRBV12-3 or TRBV12-4 to TRBJ1-1; D possibly corresponds to TRBD1 (6 bases). Trimming cost V 5 bases and J 0 bases, with 22 bases left between them. The CDR3 has 18 residues. Here the CDR3 DNA reads TGTGCCAGCAGTCGGTTACCACAGGGCGGCGTGGTGAACACTGAAGCTTTCTTT. Protein product: CASSRLPQGGVVNTEAFF.